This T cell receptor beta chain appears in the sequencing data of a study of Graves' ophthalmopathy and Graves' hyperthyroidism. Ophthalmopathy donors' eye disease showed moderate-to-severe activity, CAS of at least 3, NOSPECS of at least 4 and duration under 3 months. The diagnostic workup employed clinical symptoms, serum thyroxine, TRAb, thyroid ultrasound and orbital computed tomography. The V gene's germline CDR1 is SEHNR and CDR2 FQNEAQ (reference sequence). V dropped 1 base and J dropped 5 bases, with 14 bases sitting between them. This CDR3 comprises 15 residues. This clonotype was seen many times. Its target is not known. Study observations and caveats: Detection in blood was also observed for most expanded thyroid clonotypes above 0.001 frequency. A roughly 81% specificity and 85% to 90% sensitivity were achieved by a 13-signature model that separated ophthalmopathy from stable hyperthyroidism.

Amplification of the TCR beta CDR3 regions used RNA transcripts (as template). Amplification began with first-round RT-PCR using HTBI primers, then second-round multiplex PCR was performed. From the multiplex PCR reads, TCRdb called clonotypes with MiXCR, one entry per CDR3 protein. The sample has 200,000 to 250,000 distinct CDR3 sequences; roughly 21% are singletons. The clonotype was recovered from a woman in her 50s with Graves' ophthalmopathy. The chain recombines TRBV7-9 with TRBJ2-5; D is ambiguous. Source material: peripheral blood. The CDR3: CASSLDGHQGETQYF. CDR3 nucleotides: TGTGCCAGCAGCTTAGATGGCCATCAAGGGGAGACCCAGTACTTC.